This TCR beta chain was documented in a study of Graves' ophthalmopathy and Graves' hyperthyroidism. Study background: No treatment had been given when peripheral blood was collected at initial diagnosis.

Germline V gives CDR1 ENHRY, CDR2 SYGVKD. This CDR3 region has 14 residues. This clonotype was counted only a few times. One junction end does not reproduce the germline sequence, and a read error may be involved. RNA transcripts yielded amplified TCR beta CDR3 regions. Following a first-round RT-PCR that used HTBI primers, a second-round multiplex PCR was carried out. TCRdb called the multiplex PCR reads again in MiXCR, with one record for every CDR3 protein. The table shows more than 550,000 distinct CDR3 sequences, with approximately 39% occurring only once. PBMCs originated in around 11 ml of fresh peripheral blood.

The V and J genes are TRBV10-3 and TRBJ1-5; D is ambiguous. Sequenced material: peripheral blood. The clonotype originates from an adult man with Graves' ophthalmopathy. The CDR3 DNA reads as TGTGCCAGCAGTGATCCCGGGAGCAATCAGCCCCAGCATTTT. This encodes CASSDPGSNQPQHF.